This entry concerns a single T cell receptor (beta chain). Trimming removed 3 bases at V and 2 bases at J, with 8 bases between. The CDR3 consists of 15 residues. Germline V gene sequence: CDR1 KGHSH, CDR2 LQKENI. This entry is derived from a study of Ad26.COV2.S vaccination and SARS-CoV-2 variants. Turning to the study itself: Recipients of Ad26.COV2.S got it intramuscularly, once or twice 56 days apart.

The treatment is: roughly 20 received Ad26.COV2.S at low or high dose, single or two shots; roughly 5 received placebo; per-sample allocation not given. Following the first vaccine or placebo injection, samples were taken on day 63. This table comes from immunoSEQ multiplex PCR, and its TCRdb copy is limited to in-frame clones, with some not included. Of about 280,000 clones in the sample, more than 70% were seen once. J is TRBJ2-6 and V is TRBV18, with a tentative D call TRBD2 (5 bases). This sequence originates from a person aged 18-60 years who received the Ad26.COV2.S COVID-19 vaccine or a placebo. The sample consisted of peripheral blood, taken in a trial of Ad26.COV2.S vaccine versus placebo. CDR3 in DNA: TGTGCCAGCTCACCGCAGGAGGCTGGGGCCAACGTCCTGACTTTC. Encoded protein: CASSPQEAGANVLTF.